In this sample, the clone carrying this TCR beta chain turned up once. As originally analysed: Nucleated cell counts were estimated from reference gene primer amplification. Sequenced by immunoSEQ multiplex PCR; TCRdb stores in-frame clones only, minus some. V and J calls and clone size are copied from that table; D and trimming were computed from the DNA. The sample records around 150,000 clones, 85% being singletons. V lost 5 bases, J lost 6 bases, and 11 bases lay in between. CDR1 and CDR2 from the germline V gene are SGHAT and FQNNGV. This CDR3 contains 14 residues. This record comes from a study of blood T cell repertoires in COVID-19. Looking at the study overall: Samples representing acute and convalescent COVID-19 were sourced from the United States, Italy and Spain. T cells, B-cell-depleted T cells, or PBMCs supplied cDNA or gDNA.

The sample comprised peripheral blood. This clonotype was obtained from a human donor with acute or convalescent COVID-19. The donor label of this sample is uncertain. The chain has TRBV11-2 and TRBJ1-6; perhaps TRBD1 as D (6 bases). The CDR3 DNA is TGTGCCAGCAGCCCCGGACAGTTTAATTCACCCCTCCACTTT. Amino acids: CASSPGQFNSPLHF.